A single sample gave rise to the 17 T cell receptor beta chains below, sequenced in a study of T cells after yellow fever vaccination. TCRdb re-called the 5' RACE reads through MiXCR, storing one row per CDR3 protein. Seen here are a few hundred thousand distinct CDR3 sequences, 11% observed once, and the top ten hold more than 15%. Sequenced here: PBMCs, sampled on the day of the first yellow fever vaccination. The receptors shown here come from a man in his late teens or twenties who received the YFV17D yellow fever vaccine.

This clonotype was observed a few times. The V and J genes are TRBV12-3 or TRBV12-4 and TRBJ1-1; no clear D. V was trimmed by 3 bases and J by 3 bases, leaving 5 bases between them. The CDR3 is 12 residues long. CDR3 bases: TGTGCCAGCAGTTTTAGTCACACTGAAGCTTTCTTT. Amino acid sequence: CASSFSHTEAFF.

The chain couples TRBV20-1 to TRBJ1-2, with D unresolved. The CDR3 is made up of 14 amino acids. CDR1 is DFQATT and CDR2 is SNEGSKA in the germline V gene (reference sequence). V was clipped by 6 bases and J by 4 bases, with 18 bases between them. The CDR3 loop is CSAAPVEAVYGYTF. The CDR3 nucleotides read TGCAGTGCAGCCCCGGTTGAGGCCGTCTATGGCTACACCTTC.

This chain joins TRBV5-4 and TRBJ2-7; 7 bases are shared with TRBD2. Germline loops: CDR1 SGHNT, CDR2 YYREEE (reference sequence). V lost 6 bases, J lost 6 bases, and 9 bases stayed unmatched. This CDR3 has 13 amino acids. Written as DNA, the CDR3 is TGTGCCAGCACCTCGAGGGAGGGAGGCGAGCAGTACGTC. As protein: CASTSREGGEQYV.

This clonotype was seen a handful of times. The V call is TRBV29-1, the J call TRBJ1-1; D may be TRBD1 (5 bases). V was shortened by 2 bases and J by 8 bases, with 9 bases between the two germline ends. Germline assignment: CDR1 SQVTM and CDR2 ANQGSEA. CDR3 length: 11 amino acids. CDR3 residues: CSVEWGNEAFF. CDR3 sequence (DNA): TGCAGCGTTGAATGGGGCAACGAAGCTTTCTTT.

A few counts support this clonotype. Here the CDR3 reads CASSLTPLASDTDTQYF. The CDR3 DNA reads as TGTGCCAGCAGCTTAACCCCCCTTGCTAGCGACACAGATACGCAGTATTTT. This rearrangement joins TRBV7-3 to TRBJ2-3; perhaps TRBD2 as D (6 bases). This CDR3 region has 17 residues. The ends were cut back, 0 bases at V and 2 bases at J, with 15 bases in the middle. CDR1 and CDR2 (germline): SGHTA, FQGTGA.

This clonotype was observed a handful of times. The chain links TRBV7-2 to TRBJ1-2; D may be TRBD1 (6 bases). Germline lookup yields CDR1 SGHTA and CDR2 FQGNSA. The CDR3 is made up of 14 amino acids. Trimming removed 2 bases at V and 4 bases at J, with 11 bases between. CDR3 in DNA: TGTGCCAGCAGCTTACGGGGGGCTGGCTATGGCTACACCTTC. Its protein product is CASSLRGAGYGYTF.

This clonotype was observed many times. The chain carries TRBV5-1 and TRBJ2-3; 7 bases are a match to TRBD1. The trim removed 2 bases at V and 1 base at J, leaving 4 bases unmatched. The CDR3 consists of 15 residues. Germline V gives CDR1 SGHRS, CDR2 YFSETQ. The CDR3 DNA reads as TGCGCCAGCAGCTTCCCGGGACAGCGCACAGATACGCAGTATTTT. Protein sequence: CASSFPGQRTDTQYF.

Only a few counts were recorded for this clonotype. The chain uses TRBV6-1 and TRBJ2-1, with TRBD2 matching 14 bases. The CDR3 runs 14 residues. The V segment lost 8 bases and the J segment 6 bases; nucleotides outside the gene matches: 3. Germline assignment: CDR1 MNHNS and CDR2 SASEGT. CDR3 in amino acids: CASFGTSGGNEQFF. In DNA, the CDR3 is TGTGCCAGCTTCGGGACTAGCGGGGGCAATGAGCAGTTCTTC.

This clonotype was counted only a few times. The gene calls are TRBV20-1 and TRBJ1-2, with D unresolved. Trimming removed 0 bases at V and 5 bases at J, with 7 bases between. Per the germline V gene, CDR1 is DFQATT and CDR2 is SNEGSKA (reference sequence). The CDR3 runs to 12 residues. The CDR3 DNA sequence: TGCAGTGCTAGAGATGGAGCTTATGGCTACACCTTC. Protein: CSARDGAYGYTF.

Only a few counts were recorded for this clonotype. The chain links TRBV6-1 to TRBJ2-3; TRBD2 aligns across 8 bases. The CDR3 runs to 15 residues. Germline CDR1 reads MNHNS; CDR2 reads SASEGT. After removal of 4 bases from V and 10 bases from J, the junction contained 13 bases not matched to a gene. The CDR3: CASSGGTGGGSSQYF. Written as DNA, the CDR3 is TGTGCCAGCAGTGGCGGGACGGGGGGGGGTTCATCGCAGTATTTT.

This clonotype was counted only a few times. The chain has TRBV29-1 and TRBJ2-3; weak D call: TRBD1 (6 bases). Germline CDR1 is SQVTM and CDR2 is ANQGSEA. The CDR3 has 12 residues. Trimming shortened V by 3 bases and J by 6 bases, and 10 bases separated the two germline ends. The CDR3 sequence: CSVDLGADTQYF. CDR3 DNA sequence: TGCAGCGTTGATTTGGGGGCCGATACGCAGTATTTT.

This rearrangement joins TRBV4-3 to TRBJ1-5; perhaps TRBD1 as D (5 bases). The CDR3 consists of 15 residues. Looked up from germline, CDR1 is LGHNA and CDR2 is YSLEER. The ends were cut back, 2 bases at V and 2 bases at J, with 10 bases in the middle. The CDR3 nucleotides read TGCGCCAGCAGCCAAAACCAGGGTGGCAATCAGCCCCAGCATTTT. This sequence encodes CASSQNQGGNQPQHF.

In this sample, this clonotype turned up a few times. CDR3 DNA: TGTGCCAGCAGTGAAATCAGGGTGCCCCACGAGCAGTACGTC. Encoded protein: CASSEIRVPHEQYV. The genes are TRBV2 and TRBJ2-7; tentative D call: TRBD1 (5 bases). Trimming stripped 2 bases from V and 5 bases from J, with 13 bases between. This CDR3 spans 14 amino acids. Germline V gene data show CDR1 as SNHLY and CDR2 as FYNNEI.

This clonotype was observed at least ten times. This chain uses TRBV7-2 with TRBJ2-4; D remains ambiguous. There are 17 residues in the CDR3. Germline lookup yields CDR1 SGHTA and CDR2 FQGNSA. Trimming removed 0 bases at V and 0 bases at J, with 12 bases between. The DNA for the CDR3 is TGTGCCAGCAGCTTAGCTTATCTCCGGTTAGCCAAAAACATTCAGTACTTC. Protein sequence: CASSLAYLRLAKNIQYF.

This clonotype was found a few times. The V gene is TRBV7-2, the J gene TRBJ2-5; 12 bases are shared with TRBD1. The CDR3 is made up of 15 amino acids. The V gene's germline CDR1 is SGHTA and CDR2 FQGNSA. V shed 4 bases, J shed 5 bases, and the junction held 5 bases outside the gene matches. CDR3 protein: CASSSTGTGGETQYF. CDR3 nucleotides: TGTGCCAGCAGCTCTACCGGGACAGGGGGCGAGACCCAGTACTTC.

A few counts support this clonotype. The chain carries TRBV6-5 and TRBJ1-1, with D hard to call. This CDR3 region has 15 residues. Germline CDR1 MNHEY, CDR2 SVGAGI. V lost 2 bases, J lost 1 base, and 11 bases lay in between. As DNA, the CDR3 is TGTGCCAGCAGTTACCGGAGTGGAGGGAACACTGAAGCTTTCTTT. Its translation: CASSYRSGGNTEAFF.

There are a few counts of this clonotype. This chain uses TRBV29-1 with TRBJ2-5; D gene unclear. CDR3 length: 13 residues. Germline CDR1 SQVTM, CDR2 ANQGSEA. Trimming stripped 4 bases from V and 0 bases from J, with 9 bases between. The CDR3 loop is CSVVPGYQETQYF. As DNA, the CDR3 is TGCAGCGTTGTGCCCGGGTACCAAGAGACCCAGTACTTC.